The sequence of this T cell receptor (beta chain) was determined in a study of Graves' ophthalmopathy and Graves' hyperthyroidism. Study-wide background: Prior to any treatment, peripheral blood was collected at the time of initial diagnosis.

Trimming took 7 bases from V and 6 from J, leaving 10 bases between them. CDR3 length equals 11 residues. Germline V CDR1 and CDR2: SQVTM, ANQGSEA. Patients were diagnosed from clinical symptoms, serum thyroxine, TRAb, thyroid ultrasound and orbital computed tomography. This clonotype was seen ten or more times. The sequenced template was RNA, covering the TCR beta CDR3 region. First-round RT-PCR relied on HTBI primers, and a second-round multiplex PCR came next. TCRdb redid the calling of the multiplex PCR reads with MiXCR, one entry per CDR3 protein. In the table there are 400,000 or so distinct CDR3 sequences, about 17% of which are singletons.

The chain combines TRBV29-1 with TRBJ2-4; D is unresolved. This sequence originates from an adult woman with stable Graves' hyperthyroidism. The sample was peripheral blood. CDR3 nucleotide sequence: TGCAGCGCCCGGGCCGGAAACATTCAGTACTTC. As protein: CSARAGNIQYF.